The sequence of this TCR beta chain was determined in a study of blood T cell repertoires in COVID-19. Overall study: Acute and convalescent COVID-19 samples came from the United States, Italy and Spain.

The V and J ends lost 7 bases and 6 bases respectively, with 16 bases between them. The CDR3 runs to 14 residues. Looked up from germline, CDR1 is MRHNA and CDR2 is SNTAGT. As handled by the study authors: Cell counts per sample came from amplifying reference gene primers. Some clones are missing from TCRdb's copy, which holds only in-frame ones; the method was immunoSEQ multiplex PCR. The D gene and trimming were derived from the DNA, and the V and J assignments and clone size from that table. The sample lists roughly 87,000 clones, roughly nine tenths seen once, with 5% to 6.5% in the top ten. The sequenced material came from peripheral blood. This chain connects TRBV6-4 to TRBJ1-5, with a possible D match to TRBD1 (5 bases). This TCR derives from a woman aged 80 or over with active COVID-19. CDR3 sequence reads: CASNYYPRGQPQHF. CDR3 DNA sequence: TGTGCCAGCAACTACTATCCTAGGGGTCAGCCCCAGCATTTT.